A single sample is the source of the 9 T cell receptor beta chains below, sequenced in a study of OX40 agonist ivuxolimab in advanced cancers. Assay: immunoSEQ multiplex PCR; the TCRdb copy retains only in-frame clones and omits some. The sample comprises some 43,000 clones, approximately 85% of which are singletons, and around 3.3% rests with the top ten. The material sequenced was CD4+ or CD8+ T cells sorted from blood, taken in a trial of the OX40 agonist ivuxolimab. The receptors were gathered from an adult with an advanced solid tumor such as melanoma, head and neck, liver or kidney cancer.

This CDR3 reads CASSPGGGQLYEQYF. CDR3 in DNA: TGTGCCAGCAGCCCGGGGGGGGGACAACTCTACGAGCAGTACTTC. The gene calls are TRBV7-6 and TRBJ2-7, with TRBD2 matching 8 bases. Germline V gene sequence: CDR1 SGHVS, CDR2 FNYEAQ. J lost 3 bases, V lost 5 bases, and 9 bases had no gene match. The CDR3 contains 15 residues.

The rearrangement links TRBV10-3 to TRBJ2-5; the D gene is possibly TRBD2 (5 bases). CDR3 size: 14 residues. From germline, CDR1 is ENHRY and CDR2 SYGVKD. V was cut by 2 bases and J by 7 bases, with 14 bases left in between. In DNA form, the CDR3 reads TGTGCCATCAGTGAGGGAGGCTCTTTGGGGACCCAGTACTTC. Amino acid sequence: CAISEGGSLGTQYF.

The chain is built from TRBV9 and TRBJ2-7, with TRBD2 identical over 15 bases. The CDR3 consists of 16 residues. The germline V gene has CDR1 SGDLS and CDR2 YYNGEE. Trimming at V came to 0 bases and at J to 9 bases, leaving 7 bases not matched to a gene. The CDR3 loop is CASSVAEGLAGGAQYF. CDR3 sequence (DNA): TGTGCCAGCAGCGTAGCCGAAGGACTAGCGGGAGGGGCGCAGTACTTC. The whole variable domain, filled in from reference TRBV9 and TRBJ2-7, reads DSGVTQTPKHLITATGQRVTLRCSPRSGDLSVYWYQQSLDQGLQFLIQYYNGEERAKGNILERFSAQQFPDLHSELNLSSLELGDSALYFCASSVAEGLAGGAQYFGPGTRLTVT.

This clone was observed a handful of times. The sample contains more than one DNA sequence encoding this CDR3. V usage is TRBV28 and J usage is TRBJ2-7, with D perhaps TRBD1 or TRBD2 (5 bases each). Germline CDR1 is MDHEN and CDR2 is SYDVKM. CDR3 size: 11 residues. V lost 3 bases to trimming and J lost 5 bases, with 5 bases between them. The CDR3 nucleotides read TGTGCCAGCAGTTTGGGGGACGAGCAGTACTTC. Its protein product is CASSLGDEQYF.

DNA of the CDR3: TGTGCCAGCAGTCCTAATGGACTAGCCTACAATGAGCAGTTCTTC. It yields the protein CASSPNGLAYNEQFF. The chain recombines TRBV28 with TRBJ2-1; 7 nucleotides align to TRBD2. Per the germline V gene, CDR1 is MDHEN and CDR2 is SYDVKM. This CDR3 is built from 15 residues. The ends lost 5 bases at V and 2 bases at J; junction bases unmatched: 6.

This chain uses TRBV25-1 with TRBJ1-2, with D perhaps TRBD1 (5 bases). The germline gives CDR1 MGHDK, CDR2 SYGVNS. V lost 4 bases and J 1 base, leaving 13 bases between the germline ends. CDR3 length equals 15 residues. CDR3 residues: CASSATGQGNYGYTF. The CDR3, as DNA: TGTGCCAGCAGTGCGACCGGTCAGGGTAACTATGGCTACACCTTC.

This chain uses TRBV7-9 with TRBJ2-2; possible D gene TRBD2, 5 bases. This CDR3 is 14 amino acids long. CDR1 is SEHNR, CDR2 FQNEAQ, per germline (reference sequence). V gave up 1 base and J gave up 4 bases, with 7 bases separating them. Here the CDR3 DNA reads TGTGCCAGCAGCTTAGTCGGGATCACCGGGGAGCTGTTTTTT. Amino acids: CASSLVGITGELFF.

This clone was seen a single time. The V call is TRBV12-5, the J call TRBJ1-5; TRBD1 matches at 7 bases. Germline V CDR1 and CDR2: LGHNT, FRNRAP. The CDR3 contains 16 residues. V was clipped by 1 base and J by 7 bases; unmatched bases: 10. The CDR3 coding sequence is TGTGCTAGTGGTTTGGGGCCTGACAGGGTGCGGCAGCCCCAGCATTTT. Protein product: CASGLGPDRVRQPQHF.

The chain employs TRBV1 and TRBJ1-2. TRBV1 is listed as a pseudogene. The CDR3 sequence is 17 residues long. The CDR3 nucleotides read TGCACCAGCAGCCAAGCTTCAGTGGTAGGGTTGAACTATGGCTACACCTTC. It translates to CTSSQASVVGLNYGYTF.